The clone carrying this T cell receptor (beta chain) occurred many times. The CDR3 has 15 amino acids. V shed 5 bases and J 5 bases; nucleotides not matched to a gene: 10. The germline V gene encodes CDR1 SGHRS and CDR2 YFSETQ. The sample is drawn from a study of early T cells in non-severe SARS-CoV-2 infection. Study-level information: It was bulk RNA from unsorted whole blood that was sequenced, and the chains were unpaired.

Individual cDNA molecules were tagged with unique molecular identifiers, the study reported. One entry per CDR3 protein results from TCRdb running MiXCR on the 5' RACE reads. Here the sample spans 100,000 or so distinct CDR3 sequences, around 13% being singletons. The specimen sequenced was whole blood. This TCR came from an adult who was a healthcare worker with PCR-confirmed SARS-CoV-2 infection or an uninfected control (not recorded which). V is TRBV5-1 and J is TRBJ2-5; 9 bases fit TRBD2. The CDR3 nucleotides read TGCGCCAGCAGTCTTAGCGGGAGTCTTGGGGAGACCCAGTACTTC. It is translated as CASSLSGSLGETQYF.